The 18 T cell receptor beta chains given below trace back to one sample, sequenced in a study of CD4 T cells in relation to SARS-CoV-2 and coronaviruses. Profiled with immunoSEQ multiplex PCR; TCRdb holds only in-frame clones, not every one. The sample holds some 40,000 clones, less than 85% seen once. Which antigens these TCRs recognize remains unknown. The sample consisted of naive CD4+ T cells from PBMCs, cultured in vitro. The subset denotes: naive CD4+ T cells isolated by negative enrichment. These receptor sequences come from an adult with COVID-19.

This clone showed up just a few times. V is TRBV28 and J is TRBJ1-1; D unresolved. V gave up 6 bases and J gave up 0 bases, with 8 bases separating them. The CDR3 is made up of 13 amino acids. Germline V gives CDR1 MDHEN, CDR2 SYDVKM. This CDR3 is CASSRPMNTEAFF. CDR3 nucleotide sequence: TGTGCCAGCAGCCGACCGATGAACACTGAAGCTTTCTTT.

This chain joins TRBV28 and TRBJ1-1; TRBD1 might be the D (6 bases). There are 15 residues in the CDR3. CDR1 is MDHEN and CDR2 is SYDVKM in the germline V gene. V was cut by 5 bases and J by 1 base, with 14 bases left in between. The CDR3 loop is CASSPYRDGNTEAFF. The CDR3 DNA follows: TGTGCCAGCAGTCCCTACAGGGATGGGAACACTGAAGCTTTCTTT.

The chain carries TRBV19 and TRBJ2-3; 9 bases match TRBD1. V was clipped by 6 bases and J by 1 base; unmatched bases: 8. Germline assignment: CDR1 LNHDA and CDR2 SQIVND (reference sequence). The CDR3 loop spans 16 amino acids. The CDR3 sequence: CASRVQGAWGTDTQYF. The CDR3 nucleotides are TGTGCCAGTAGGGTACAGGGGGCGTGGGGCACAGATACGCAGTATTTT.

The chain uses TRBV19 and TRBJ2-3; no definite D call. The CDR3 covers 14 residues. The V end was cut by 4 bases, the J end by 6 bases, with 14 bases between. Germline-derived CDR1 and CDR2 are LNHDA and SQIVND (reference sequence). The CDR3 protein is CASSKNTKIDTQYF. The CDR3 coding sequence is TGTGCCAGTAGTAAGAACACGAAGATTGATACGCAGTATTTT.

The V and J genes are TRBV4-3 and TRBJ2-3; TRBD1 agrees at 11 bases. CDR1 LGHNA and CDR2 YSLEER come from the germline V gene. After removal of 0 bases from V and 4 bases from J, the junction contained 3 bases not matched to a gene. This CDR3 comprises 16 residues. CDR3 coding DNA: TGCGCCAGCAGCCAAGAGGGACAGGGGGGCGCAGATACGCAGTATTTT. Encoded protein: CASSQEGQGGADTQYF.

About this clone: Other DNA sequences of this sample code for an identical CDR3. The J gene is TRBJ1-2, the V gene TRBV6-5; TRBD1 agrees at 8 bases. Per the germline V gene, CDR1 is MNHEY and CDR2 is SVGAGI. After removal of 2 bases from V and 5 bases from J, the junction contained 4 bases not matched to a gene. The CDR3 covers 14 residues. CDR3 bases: TGTGCCAGCAGTTACGGACAGGGCGGATATGGCTACACCTTC. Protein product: CASSYGQGGYGYTF.

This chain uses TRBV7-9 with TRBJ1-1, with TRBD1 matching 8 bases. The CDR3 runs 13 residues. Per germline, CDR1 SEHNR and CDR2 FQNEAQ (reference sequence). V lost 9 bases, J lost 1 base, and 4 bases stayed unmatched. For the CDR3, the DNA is TGTGCCAGTACCGGGACAGGGAACACTGAAGCTTTCTTT. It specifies CASTGTGNTEAFF.

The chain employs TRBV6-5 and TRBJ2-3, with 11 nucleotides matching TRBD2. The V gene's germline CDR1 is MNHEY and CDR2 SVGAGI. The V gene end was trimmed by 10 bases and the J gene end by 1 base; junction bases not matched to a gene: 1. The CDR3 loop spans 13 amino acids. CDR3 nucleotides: TGTGCCACGGGACTAGCGGGCACAGATACGCAGTATTTT. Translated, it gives CATGLAGTDTQYF.

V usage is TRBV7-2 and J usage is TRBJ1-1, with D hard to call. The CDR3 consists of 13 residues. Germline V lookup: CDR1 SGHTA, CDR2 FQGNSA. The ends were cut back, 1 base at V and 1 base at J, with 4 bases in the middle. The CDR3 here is CASSLDRNTEAFF. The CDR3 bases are TGTGCCAGCAGCTTAGACCGGAACACTGAAGCTTTCTTT.

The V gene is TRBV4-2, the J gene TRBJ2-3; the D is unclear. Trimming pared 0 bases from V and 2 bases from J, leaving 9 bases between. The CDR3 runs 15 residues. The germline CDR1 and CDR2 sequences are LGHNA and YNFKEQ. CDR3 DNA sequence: TGTGCCAGCAGCCAAGAGAGAATACTCACAGATACGCAGTATTTT. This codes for CASSQERILTDTQYF.

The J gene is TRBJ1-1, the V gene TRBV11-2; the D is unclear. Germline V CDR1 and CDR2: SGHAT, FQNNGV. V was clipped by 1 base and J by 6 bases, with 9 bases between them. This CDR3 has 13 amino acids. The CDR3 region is CASSLGQLPEAFF. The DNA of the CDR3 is TGTGCCAGCAGCTTAGGCCAGTTACCTGAAGCTTTCTTT. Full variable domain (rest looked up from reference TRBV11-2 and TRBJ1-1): EAGVAQSPRYKIIEKRQSVAFWCNPISGHATLYWYQQILGQGPKLLIQFQNNGVVDDSQLPKDRFSAERLKGVDSTLKIQPAKLEDSAVYLCASSLGQLPEAFFGQGTRLTVV.

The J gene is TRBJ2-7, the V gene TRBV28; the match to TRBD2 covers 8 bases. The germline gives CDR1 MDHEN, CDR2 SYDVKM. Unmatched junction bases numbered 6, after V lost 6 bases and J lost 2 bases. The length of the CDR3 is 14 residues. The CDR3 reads CASSSFSGTYEQYF. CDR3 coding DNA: TGTGCCAGCAGCAGTTTTAGCGGGACCTACGAGCAGTACTTC.

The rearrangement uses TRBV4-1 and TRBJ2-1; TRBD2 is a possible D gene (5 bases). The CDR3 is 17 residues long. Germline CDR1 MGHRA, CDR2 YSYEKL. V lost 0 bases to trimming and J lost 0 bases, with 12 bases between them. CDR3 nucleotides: TGCGCCAGCAGCCAAGATATGCGGAGGAGCTCCTACAATGAGCAGTTCTTC. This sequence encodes CASSQDMRRSSYNEQFF.

CDR3 bases: TGTGCCAGCAGTCCCCCCCGACTAGCGGGAGTCTACGAGCAGTACTTC. Translated: CASSPPRLAGVYEQYF. The J gene is TRBJ2-7, the V gene TRBV28; TRBD2 agrees at 12 bases. Germline CDR1 is MDHEN and CDR2 is SYDVKM. The CDR3 has 16 amino acids. The J segment lost 3 bases and the V segment lost 5 bases, leaving 8 bases of the junction unmatched.

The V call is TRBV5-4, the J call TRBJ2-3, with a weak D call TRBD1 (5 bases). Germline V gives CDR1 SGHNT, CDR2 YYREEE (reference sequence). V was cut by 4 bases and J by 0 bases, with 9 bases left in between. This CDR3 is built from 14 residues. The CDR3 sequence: CASSVGPSTDTQYF. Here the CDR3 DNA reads TGTGCCAGCAGCGTGGGGCCTAGCACAGATACGCAGTATTTT.

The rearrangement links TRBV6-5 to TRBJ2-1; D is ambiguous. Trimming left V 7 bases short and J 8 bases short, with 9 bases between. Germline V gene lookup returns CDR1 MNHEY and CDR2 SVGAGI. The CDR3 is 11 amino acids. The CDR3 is CASTYVDEQFF. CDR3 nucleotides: TGTGCCAGCACGTACGTGGATGAGCAGTTCTTC.

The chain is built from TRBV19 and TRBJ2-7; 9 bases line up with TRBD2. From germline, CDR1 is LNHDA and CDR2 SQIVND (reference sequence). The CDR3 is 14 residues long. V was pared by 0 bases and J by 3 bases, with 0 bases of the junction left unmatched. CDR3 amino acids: CASSIELAGYEQYF. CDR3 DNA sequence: TGTGCCAGTAGTATAGAACTAGCGGGCTACGAGCAGTACTTC.

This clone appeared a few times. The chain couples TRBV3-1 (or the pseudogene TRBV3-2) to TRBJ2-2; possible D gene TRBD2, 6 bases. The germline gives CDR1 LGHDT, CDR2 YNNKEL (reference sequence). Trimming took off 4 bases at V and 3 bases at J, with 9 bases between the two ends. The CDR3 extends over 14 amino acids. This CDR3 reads CASSPLAYTGELFF. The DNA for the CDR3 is TGTGCCAGCAGCCCTCTAGCGTACACCGGGGAGCTGTTTTTT.